Listed below are T cell receptor beta chains from one sample, sequenced in a study of blood T cell repertoires in COVID-19. Here immunoSEQ multiplex PCR was the method, and the copy in TCRdb shows in-frame clones only, minus some. The sample has about 280,000 clones; approximately 86% are singletons. The source material was peripheral blood. The receptors derive from a woman in her twenties or thirties who had recovered from COVID-19. Both conserved end residues are part of each CDR3. A D gene is named only where the DNA matches it firmly. A clone size is listed for some rows: how often the clone was seen (once, few, many), or a class if it is expanded.

NA,NA,TRBJ2-6,TRBV5-6,CASSRRTGSGANVLTF,TGTGCCAGCAGCCGGAGGACGGGATCTGGGGCCAACGTCCTGACTTTC
NA,once,TRBJ2-7,TRBV6-2/TRBV6-3,CASSYSSRTDSYEQYF,TGTGCCAGCAGTTACTCTTCACGGACAGACTCCTACGAGCAGTACTTC
TRBD1,NA,TRBJ1-4,TRBV19,CASGQGFGNEKLFF,TGTGCCAGTGGACAGGGGTTCGGTAATGAAAAACTGTTTTTT
TRBD2,once,TRBJ2-6,TRBV4-2,CASSHTLAGDLSGANVLTF,TGTGCCAGCAGCCATACCCTAGCGGGGGACCTCTCTGGGGCCAACGTCCTGACTTTC
NA,NA,TRBJ2-7,TRBV27,CASSLSAGTNYEQYF,TGTGCCAGCAGTTTATCGGCGGGAACAAACTACGAGCAGTACTTC
TRBD2,NA,TRBJ2-1,TRBV6-5,CASSYGTGGYNEQFF,TGTGCCAGCAGTTACGGTACGGGGGGCTACAATGAGCAGTTCTTC
TRBD1,NA,TRBJ2-3,TRBV18,CASSRRDRASETDTQYF,TGTGCCAGCTCACGGAGGGACAGGGCTTCGGAGACAGATACGCAGTATTTT
TRBD1,NA,TRBJ2-7,TRBV20-1,CSVGQGREQYF,TGCAGTGTAGGACAGGGGCGCGAGCAGTACTTC
NA,once,TRBJ1-2,TRBV5-6,CASSPLGADYGYTF,TGTGCCAGCAGCCCCCTGGGGGCAGACTATGGCTACACCTTC
NA,few,TRBJ1-2,TRBV27,CASSLSMATANYGYTF,TGTGCCAGCAGTTTATCGATGGCCACCGCTAACTATGGCTACACCTTC
NA,once,TRBJ1-6,TRBV4-2,CASSRDLGEGTLHF,TGTGCCAGCAGCAGGGACTTGGGGGAAGGAACCCTCCACTTT
NA,NA,TRBJ1-2,TRBV6-5,CASTSDSLANYGYTF,TGTGCCAGCACCTCGGACAGCCTAGCTAACTATGGCTACACCTTC
NA,NA,TRBJ2-1,TRBV6-5,CASTSGRQRNNEQFF,TGTGCCAGCACCTCCGGGAGACAAAGAAACAATGAGCAGTTCTTC
TRBD1,NA,TRBJ2-7,TRBV6-2/TRBV6-3,CASSLRTGAYEQYF,TGTGCCAGCAGTTTAAGGACAGGCGCCTACGAGCAGTACTTC
TRBD1,NA,TRBJ1-1,TRBV9,CASSVDGQGARKAFF,TGTGCCAGCAGCGTAGACGGTCAGGGGGCGCGTAAAGCTTTCTTT
TRBD1,NA,TRBJ2-3,TRBV6-5,CASSYSGGRADTQYF,TGTGCCAGCAGTTACTCAGGGGGCAGGGCAGATACGCAGTATTTT
NA,NA,TRBJ1-1,TRBV28,CASRALGGENTEAFF,TGTGCCAGCAGGGCATTGGGGGGAGAAAACACTGAAGCTTTCTTT
NA,NA,TRBJ1-6,TRBV7-2,CASSSTGGGSPLHF,TGTGCCAGCAGCTCGACTGGGGGGGGTTCACCCCTCCACTTT
NA,NA,TRBJ1-1,TRBV30,CAWSSGAKNTEAFF,TGTGCCTGGAGTTCTGGGGCCAAGAACACTGAAGCTTTCTTT
NA,NA,TRBJ1-2,TRBV28,CASSLSTNYGYTF,TGTGCCAGCAGTTTGAGCACTAACTATGGCTACACCTTC
NA,NA,TRBJ2-3,TRBV9,CASSVREIARGTDTQYF,TGTGCCAGCAGCGTCCGGGAAATAGCTAGGGGGACAGATACGCAGTATTTT
TRBD1,NA,TRBJ2-1,TRBV28,CASSPGGPSYNEQFF,TGTGCCAGCAGTCCAGGGGGCCCCTCCTACAATGAGCAGTTCTTC
TRBD2,NA,TRBJ2-2,TRBV10-3,CAISYSGVDTGELFF,TGTGCCATCAGTTATAGCGGGGTCGACACCGGGGAGCTGTTTTTT
TRBD1,NA,TRBJ2-1,TRBV28,CASSSPGQLYNEQFF,TGTGCCAGCAGTTCCCCGGGACAGTTATACAATGAGCAGTTCTTC
TRBD1,NA,TRBJ1-1,TRBV6-5,CASRGTALNTEAFF,TGTGCCAGCAGGGGGACAGCTCTGAACACTGAAGCTTTCTTT
NA,NA,TRBJ2-7,TRBV19,CASSGRGQRSTYEQYF,TGTGCCAGTAGTGGACGCGGACAGAGAAGTACCTACGAGCAGTACTTC
TRBD1,NA,TRBJ2-5,TRBV29-1,CSVALRTGETQYF,TGCAGCGTAGCCCTCAGGACAGGCGAGACCCAGTACTTC
NA,once,TRBJ1-2,TRBV5-4,CASSLVGSYGYTF,TGTGCCAGCAGCTTGGTAGGGAGCTATGGCTACACCTTC
NA,NA,TRBJ1-5,TRBV27,CASSLGTTNQPQHF,TGTGCCAGCAGCCTAGGGACAACCAATCAGCCCCAGCATTTT
TRBD1,NA,TRBJ1-1,TRBV30,CAWNRGHSGTEAFF,TGTGCCTGGAACAGGGGGCACTCGGGCACTGAAGCTTTCTTT
TRBD1,NA,TRBJ2-3,TRBV2,CASSGEIQGTDTQYF,TGTGCCAGCAGTGGAGAGATACAGGGGACAGATACGCAGTATTTT
NA,NA,TRBJ1-1,TRBV19,CASSINTEAFF,TGTGCCAGTAGCATTAACACTGAAGCTTTCTTT
TRBD1,NA,TRBJ2-2,TRBV7-7,CASAGGPGELFF,TGTGCTAGTGCAGGGGGCCCCGGGGAGCTGTTTTTT
NA,NA,TRBJ2-7,TRBV5-6,CASSFRASYEQYF,TGTGCCAGCAGCTTTAGAGCTAGCTACGAGCAGTACTTC
NA,NA,TRBJ1-1,TRBV20-1,CSARGETEAFF,TGCAGTGCTAGGGGAGAGACTGAAGCTTTCTTT
NA,NA,TRBJ2-6,TRBV19,CASSIVAGRGSGANVLTF,TGTGCCAGTAGTATAGTGGCGGGGCGCGGTTCGGGGGCCAACGTCCTGACTTTC
NA,NA,TRBJ2-1,TRBV3-1/TRBV3-2,CASSHLTEQFF,TGTGCCAGCAGCCACCTGACAGAGCAGTTCTTC
NA,NA,TRBJ2-3,TRBV19,CASKWASTDTQYF,TGTGCCAGTAAATGGGCCAGCACAGATACGCAGTATTTT
TRBD1,NA,TRBJ1-5,TRBV19,CAAGGQNNQPQHF,TGTGCCGCAGGGGGACAAAACAATCAGCCCCAGCATTTT
TRBD2,NA,TRBJ2-3,TRBV10-3,CAISDKTSGSFRDTQYF,TGTGCCATCAGTGACAAGACTAGCGGGAGTTTCAGAGATACGCAGTATTTT
TRBD1,NA,TRBJ1-6,TRBV18,CASSLRQGSSYNSPLHF,TGTGCCAGCTCACTCAGACAGGGGAGCTCCTATAATTCACCCCTCCACTTT
NA,NA,TRBJ1-1,TRBV4-3,CASSQATGYTEAFF,TGCGCCAGCAGCCAAGCCACGGGATACACTGAAGCTTTCTTT
TRBD2,NA,TRBJ2-1,TRBV27,CASSSRTDRTSGGTKEQFF,TGTGCCAGCAGTTCAAGGACAGACAGGACTAGCGGGGGCACTAAGGAGCAGTTCTTC
TRBD1,NA,TRBJ1-4,TRBV2,CASSVEAGGYEKLFF,TGTGCCAGCAGTGTTGAGGCAGGGGGTTATGAAAAACTGTTTTTT
NA,NA,TRBJ2-1,TRBV14,CASSQEVGSYNEQFF,TGTGCCAGCAGCCAAGAGGTGGGGAGCTACAATGAGCAGTTCTTC
NA,NA,TRBJ2-5,TRBV12-3/TRBV12-4,CASSFKETQYF,TGTGCCAGCAGTTTCAAAGAGACCCAGTACTTC
NA,NA,TRBJ1-5,TRBV6-6,CASSKTSDQPQHF,TGTGCCAGCAGTAAGACATCGGATCAGCCCCAGCATTTT
TRBD2,NA,TRBJ2-2,TRBV5-1,CASNKLAGGRELFF,TGCGCCAGCAATAAGCTGGCGGGGGGAAGGGAGCTGTTTTTT
NA,few,TRBJ2-7,TRBV5-1,CASSSPSYEQYF,TGCGCCAGCAGCTCTCCCTCCTACGAGCAGTACTTC
NA,NA,TRBJ2-7,TRBV6-5,CASSSTSPSYEQYF,TGTGCCAGCAGTTCCACTAGTCCTTCCTACGAGCAGTACTTC
NA,NA,TRBJ2-7,TRBV20-1,CSASARGLTYEQYF,TGCAGTGCTAGTGCAAGAGGGCTAACCTACGAGCAGTACTTC